The 11 T cell receptor beta chains in this list originate from one sample, sequenced in a study of T cells after yellow fever vaccination. TCRdb processed the 5' RACE reads anew with MiXCR; each CDR3 protein has one entry. The data hold under 500,000 distinct CDR3 sequences, with around a sixth observed a single time. The sample here was PBMCs, taken before the yellow fever booster vaccination. Receptors were obtained from a man younger than 30 who received the YFV17D yellow fever vaccine.

In DNA form, the CDR3 reads TGCAGTGCAGAGGGTCTAGCGGGGACCCAATCCTACAATGAGCAGTTCTTC. It codes for CSAEGLAGTQSYNEQFF. The chain employs TRBV20-1 and TRBJ2-1; TRBD2 aligns across 9 bases. V lost 6 bases to trimming and J lost 1 base; unmatched junction nucleotides: 13. The CDR3 is made up of 17 amino acids. CDR1 DFQATT and CDR2 SNEGSKA come from the germline V gene (reference sequence).

The J gene is TRBJ2-7, the V gene TRBV6-5, with a weak D call TRBD1 (5 bases). Trimming took 5 bases from V and 3 from J, leaving 17 bases between them. CDR1 is MNHEY, CDR2 SVGAGI, per germline. This CDR3 region has 15 residues. CDR3 nucleotides: TGTGCCAGCAGTCAGGCCGGACACCTCATCTACGAGCAGTACTTC. Translating gives CASSQAGHLIYEQYF.

This clonotype was counted between two and nine times. J is TRBJ2-3 and V is TRBV5-1, with 7 positions matching TRBD2. The CDR3 has 15 residues. Germline-derived CDR1 and CDR2 are SGHRS and YFSETQ. V trimming: 1 base; J trimming: 2 bases; junction bases outside the gene matches: 4. The CDR3: CASSLTAGTTDTQYF. The DNA of the CDR3 is TGCGCCAGCAGCTTGACAGCGGGGACCACAGATACGCAGTATTTT.

The sample holds a few counts of this clonotype. This CDR3 reads CSVVGEGQPQHF. The CDR3 DNA reads TGCAGCGTTGTAGGGGAGGGTCAGCCCCAGCATTTT. This chain connects TRBV29-1 to TRBJ1-5; tentatively, D is TRBD1 (5 bases). The V and J ends lost 4 bases and 6 bases respectively, with 10 bases between them. The CDR3 consists of 12 residues. Germline CDR1 reads SQVTM; CDR2 reads ANQGSEA.

The chain combines TRBV7-2 with TRBJ1-2; D unresolved. Germline values: CDR1 SGHTA, CDR2 FQGNSA. The CDR3 sequence is 14 residues long. Trimming removed 5 bases from V and 4 bases from J, with 14 bases in between. The DNA of the CDR3 is TGTGCCAGCAGCCTGGAGGGCCGGCGCTATGGCTACACCTTC. Translation gives CASSLEGRRYGYTF.

The chain recombines TRBV2 with TRBJ2-5; 8 bases line up with TRBD1. This CDR3 spans 14 amino acids. CDR1 is SNHLY, CDR2 FYNNEI, per germline. V shed 10 bases, J shed 4 bases, and the junction held 11 bases outside the gene matches. The chain's CDR3 is CATRGTDRGETQYF. CDR3 DNA: TGTGCCACCCGGGGTACCGACAGGGGAGAGACCCAGTACTTC.

This clonotype was recorded a few times. CDR3 protein: CASSLEFGQEAFF. The CDR3 DNA reads TGTGCCAGCAGCTTAGAGTTTGGTCAGGAAGCTTTCTTT. The chain couples TRBV7-6 to TRBJ1-1; D remains unclear. CDR1 and CDR2 (germline): SGHVS, FNYEAQ. V dropped 1 base and J dropped 8 bases, with 11 bases sitting between them. The CDR3 totals 13 residues.

This clonotype was seen more than once but under ten times. The junction departs from the called germline gene at one end, perhaps through a read error. V usage is TRBV4-2 and J usage is TRBJ2-1; 9 nucleotides align to TRBD2. The CDR3 sequence is 13 residues long. Germline V gives CDR1 LGHNA, CDR2 YNFKEQ. CDR3 loop: CASSRDASGKMVF. CDR3 sequence (DNA): TGTGCCAGCAGCCGGGATGCTAGCGGGAAAATGGTCTTC.

In this sample, this clonotype turned up a few times. The rearrangement links TRBV4-3 to TRBJ2-2; 10 nucleotides line up with TRBD2. With V trimmed by 4 bases and J by 6 bases, 5 bases remained unmatched. There are 15 residues in the CDR3. CDR1 LGHNA and CDR2 YSLEER come from the germline V gene. CDR3 sequence (DNA): TGCGCCAGCAGCCCCCTAGCGGGGGAGGCCGGGGAGCTGTTTTTT. Its protein product is CASSPLAGEAGELFF.

This clonotype is labeled as medium-sized. J is TRBJ2-7 and V is TRBV20-1, with D possibly TRBD1 on 5 matching bases. Germline V gives CDR1 DFQATT, CDR2 SNEGSKA (reference sequence). The CDR3 is 14 amino acids. Trimming removed 1 base at V and 0 bases at J, with 10 bases between. The chain's CDR3 is CSARGGDSSYEQYV. CDR3 DNA: TGCAGTGCTAGAGGTGGAGACAGCTCCTACGAGCAGTACGTC.

This clonotype was found a few times. The chain joins TRBV6-2 or TRBV6-3 to TRBJ1-1, with D perhaps TRBD1 (5 bases). The germline V and J ends were trimmed by 6 bases and 4 bases, with 15 bases remaining between them. This CDR3 comprises 14 residues. The germline V gene encodes CDR1 MNHEY and CDR2 SVGEGT. The CDR3, as DNA: TGTGCCAGCAGGCTTGGGGCGATCGGCACTGAAGCTTTCTTT. Amino acids: CASRLGAIGTEAFF.